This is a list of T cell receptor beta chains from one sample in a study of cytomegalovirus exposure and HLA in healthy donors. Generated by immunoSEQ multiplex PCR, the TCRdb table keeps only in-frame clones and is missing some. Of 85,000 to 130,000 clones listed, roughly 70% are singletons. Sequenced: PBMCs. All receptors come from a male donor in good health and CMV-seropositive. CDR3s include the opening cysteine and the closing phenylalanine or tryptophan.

CDR3: CASSTTGDYEQYF; length: 13; J: TRBJ2-7; V: TRBV2
CDR3: CASRGQVYTEAFF; length: 13; J: TRBJ1-1; V: TRBV14
CDR3: CASSMKGENTEAFF; length: 14; J: TRBJ1-1; V: TRBV19
CDR3: CSVVGTGVLGEQYF; length: 14; J: TRBJ2-7; V: TRBV29-1
CDR3: CASSFYGRETQYF; length: 13; J: TRBJ2-5; V: TRBV7-2
CDR3: CASSQVPQYLTRAGELFF; length: 18; J: TRBJ2-2; V: TRBV4-1
CDR3: CASSYVAGGITDTQYF; length: 16; J: TRBJ2-3; V: TRBV5-1
CDR3: CASRNSGGEKLFF; length: 13; J: TRBJ1-4; V: TRBV28
CDR3: CASSIAVNTEAFF; length: 13; J: TRBJ1-1; V: TRBV19
CDR3: CASSGTGTRGTEAFF; length: 15; J: TRBJ1-1; V: TRBV4-3
CDR3: CSVAGGATSGRARPAKNIQYF; length: 21; J: TRBJ2-4; V: TRBV29-1
CDR3: CASSSDGTGVYEQYF; length: 15; J: TRBJ2-7; V: TRBV7-8
CDR3: CASSLDRQGETQYF; length: 14; J: TRBJ2-5; V: TRBV7-9
CDR3: CASSVGASGYTDTQYF; length: 16; J: TRBJ2-3; V: TRBV9
CDR3: CAISESGRGATEAFF; length: 15; J: TRBJ1-1; V: TRBV10-3